This T cell receptor beta chain was observed in a study of blood T cell repertoires in COVID-19. The protocol was immunoSEQ multiplex PCR, while the TCRdb copy is restricted to in-frame clones and leaves out a portion. The sample includes approximately 150,000 clones, 70% to 85% of them seen just once. J was trimmed by 1 base and V by 5 bases; bases with no gene match: 8. This CDR3 contains 18 residues. Germline V gene sequence: CDR1 SGHVS, CDR2 FNYEAQ. The source of this sequence is a woman in her seventies in a cohort exposed to, infected with or recovered from COVID-19 (not recorded which). The V gene is TRBV7-6, the J gene TRBJ2-5; the match to TRBD2 covers 15 bases. The sequenced sample consisted of PBMCs or T cells enriched from blood (not recorded which). CDR3 coding DNA: TGTGCCAGCAGCCCCGGACTAGCGGGAGGGTTAATCCAAGAGACCCAGTACTTC. Translated, it gives CASSPGLAGGLIQETQYF.